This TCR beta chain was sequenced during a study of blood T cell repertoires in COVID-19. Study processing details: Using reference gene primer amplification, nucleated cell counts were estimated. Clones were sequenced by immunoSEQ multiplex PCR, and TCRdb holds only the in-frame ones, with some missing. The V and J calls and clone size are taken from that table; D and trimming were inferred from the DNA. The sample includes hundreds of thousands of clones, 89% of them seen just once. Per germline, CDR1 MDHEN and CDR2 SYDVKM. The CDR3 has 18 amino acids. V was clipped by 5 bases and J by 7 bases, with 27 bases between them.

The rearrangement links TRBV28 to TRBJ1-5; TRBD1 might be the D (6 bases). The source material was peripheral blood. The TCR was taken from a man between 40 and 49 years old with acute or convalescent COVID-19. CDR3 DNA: TGTGCCAGCAGTCTAATAAGCCTACAGGGACCTCAGAACCAGCCCCAGCATTTT. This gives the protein CASSLISLQGPQNQPQHF.